A single sample is the source of the 3 T cell receptor beta chains below, sequenced in a study of T-cell reconstitution after alpha-beta-depleted transplantation in children. Unique molecular identifiers featured in how the TCRbeta library was prepared. Via MiXCR, TCRdb re-called the PCR reads, giving one row per CDR3 protein. This sample has 600,000 to 700,000 distinct CDR3 sequences, with roughly 17% found just once. The sequencing here drew on PBMCs from the stem cell graft donor, taken from the stem cell graft. All receptors derive from a human donor who donated a stem cell graft to a child with acute myeloid leukemia.

CDR3 nucleotides: TGTGCCAGCAGTAGGGGGGCGGGGGGGAACTACGAGCAGTACGTC. Its translation: CASSRGAGGNYEQYV. This sequence joins TRBV27 and TRBJ2-7; 9 nucleotides align to TRBD2. Trimming cost V 5 bases and J 3 bases; bases outside gene matches: 8. The CDR3 is 15 amino acids. CDR1 is MNHEY and CDR2 is SMNVEV in the germline V gene (reference sequence).

The rearrangement uses TRBV5-1 and TRBJ2-3, with 10 bases matching TRBD1. V lost 2 bases to trimming and J lost 1 base; unmatched junction nucleotides: 4. The germline V gene encodes CDR1 SGHRS and CDR2 YFSETQ. The CDR3 has 16 residues. CDR3 region: CASSLTGTGGTDTQYF. Written as DNA, the CDR3 is TGCGCCAGCAGCTTAACCGGGACAGGGGGCACAGATACGCAGTATTTT.

This rearrangement joins TRBV20-1 to TRBJ2-4; D possibly uses TRBD1 or TRBD2 (5 bases each). V was clipped by 1 base and J by 1 base, with 11 bases between them. CDR1 and CDR2 from the germline V gene are DFQATT and SNEGSKA (reference sequence). The CDR3 has 15 amino acids. Here the CDR3 DNA reads TGCAGTGCTAGAGGGGGGTTGCCTGCCAAAAACATTCAGTACTTC. Amino acid sequence: CSARGGLPAKNIQYF.